One sample yielded the 29 T cell receptor beta chains listed below, sequenced in a study of blood T cell repertoires in COVID-19. Generated by immunoSEQ multiplex PCR, the TCRdb table keeps only in-frame clones and is missing some. The repertoire includes 42,000 or so clones, about 88% of them detected once, and more than 2% sits in the top ten. Sequencing was done on a sample of peripheral blood. Every receptor here comes from a human donor in a cohort sampled during active COVID-19.

The rearrangement joins TRBV7-8 to TRBJ2-1, with TRBD2 matching over 8 bases. Germline CDR1 reads SGHVS; CDR2 reads FQNEAQ. V lost 3 bases to trimming and J lost 2 bases; unmatched junction nucleotides: 9. CDR3 length: 17 residues. The CDR3 sequence is CASSFYGRGSPYNEQFF. The CDR3 DNA reads as TGTGCCAGCAGCTTTTACGGGAGGGGGAGTCCCTACAATGAGCAGTTCTTC.

The chain combines TRBV27 with TRBJ2-5, with 11 bases identical to TRBD1. The germline gives CDR1 MNHEY, CDR2 SMNVEV (reference sequence). This CDR3 is built from 13 residues. V was pared by 10 bases and J by 4 bases, with 5 bases of the junction left unmatched. Written as DNA, the CDR3 is TGTGCCACCGGGACAGGGGGAAGAGAGACCCAGTACTTC. It is translated as CATGTGGRETQYF.

This chain links TRBV6-1 with TRBJ1-2, with D possibly matching TRBD1 (5 bases). Germline values: CDR1 MNHNS, CDR2 SASEGT. Trimming stripped 1 base from V and 1 base from J, with 10 bases between. This CDR3 is 15 amino acids long. CDR3 DNA sequence: TGTGCCAGCAGTGAAGGGCCAGGGAATAACTATGGCTACACCTTC. The encoded protein is CASSEGPGNNYGYTF.

J is TRBJ2-5 and V is TRBV7-8, with 7 positions matching TRBD1. The V segment lost 5 bases and the J segment 2 bases; nucleotides outside the gene matches: 11. CDR1 SGHVS and CDR2 FQNEAQ come from the germline V gene. CDR3 length: 16 residues. CDR3: CASSPMTGNFQETQYF. The CDR3 region has the DNA TGTGCCAGCAGCCCCATGACAGGGAATTTTCAAGAGACCCAGTACTTC.

This clone has a handful of counts. This chain uses TRBV11-2 with TRBJ2-1, with TRBD1 matching over 7 bases. Germline V gene lookup returns CDR1 SGHAT and CDR2 FQNNGV. The V gene end was trimmed by 6 bases and the J gene end by 10 bases; junction bases not matched to a gene: 9. The CDR3 is 13 amino acids. The chain's CDR3 is CASSRQGREEQFF. In DNA form, the CDR3 reads TGTGCCAGCAGTAGACAGGGACGAGAGGAGCAGTTCTTC.

V usage is TRBV2 and J usage is TRBJ2-2; 14 bases are shared with TRBD2. Per germline, CDR1 SNHLY and CDR2 FYNNEI. With 8 bases clipped from V and 5 bases from J, the junction kept 7 bases outside the gene matches. CDR3 length: 16 amino acids. DNA of the CDR3: TGTGCCAGCGCGACTAGCGGGGGGGCCCGTACCGGGGAGCTGTTTTTT. This codes for CASATSGGARTGELFF.

This chain's CDR3 is CAWNRRGNNEKLFF. DNA for the CDR3: TGTGCCTGGAATAGGAGGGGTAACAATGAAAAACTGTTTTTT. This chain uses TRBV30 with TRBJ1-4; D is possibly TRBD1 (5 bases). This CDR3 is 14 amino acids long. Trimming removed 4 bases at V and 5 bases at J, with 14 bases between. Germline V lookup: CDR1 GTSNPN, CDR2 SVGIG (reference sequence).

DNA for the CDR3: TGTGCCAGAAGCTTGAGGGGCGGGAACTTCTCCTATAATTCACCCCTCCACTTT. Translated: CARSLRGGNFSYNSPLHF. This chain uses TRBV5-3 with TRBJ1-6; D might be TRBD1 (5 bases). TRBV5-3 is annotated as an ORF whose role is uncertain. The CDR3 runs to 18 residues. V lost 1 base, J lost 0 bases, and 14 bases lay in between.

The J gene is TRBJ2-6, the V gene TRBV19; no clear D gene. Germline V CDR1 and CDR2: LNHDA, SQIVND (reference sequence). V lost 3 bases and J lost 1, with 7 bases in between. The CDR3 is 15 amino acids. The CDR3 region has the DNA TGTGCCAGTAGTATGTCCGGTTCTGGGGCCAACGTCCTGACTTTC. Its translation: CASSMSGSGANVLTF.

This chain connects TRBV11-2 to TRBJ1-3; tentative D call: TRBD1 (5 bases). This CDR3 spans 20 amino acids. The germline gives CDR1 SGHAT, CDR2 FQNNGV. V was shortened by 0 bases and J by 0 bases, with 21 bases between the two germline ends. The CDR3 nucleotides are TGTGCCAGCAGCTTAGACGCGTGGATAGACAGTCACTTCTCTGGAAACACCATATATTTT. It encodes CASSLDAWIDSHFSGNTIYF. The complete variable domain, with remaining parts taken from reference TRBV11-2 and TRBJ1-3, reads EAGVAQSPRYKIIEKRQSVAFWCNPISGHATLYWYQQILGQGPKLLIQFQNNGVVDDSQLPKDRFSAERLKGVDSTLKIQPAKLEDSAVYLCASSLDAWIDSHFSGNTIYFGEGSWLTVV.

This sequence joins TRBV2 and TRBJ1-6, with TRBD1 matching over 9 bases. V was clipped by 5 bases and J by 7 bases; unmatched bases: 3. The CDR3 consists of 14 residues. Germline V gene lookup returns CDR1 SNHLY and CDR2 FYNNEI. The CDR3 DNA reads as TGTGCCAGCAGTACCGGGACAGGGAATTCACCCCTCCACTTT. Protein sequence: CASSTGTGNSPLHF.

The rearrangement joins TRBV6-5 to TRBJ2-5; D is ambiguous. This CDR3 has 13 amino acids. Germline V CDR1 and CDR2: MNHEY, SVGAGI. Between the trimmed V and J ends, which lost 10 bases and 4 bases, there was a span of 16 bases. In DNA, the CDR3 is TGTGCCACCCATGAGGATGTAACAGAGACCCAGTACTTC. Translating gives CATHEDVTETQYF.

V and J are TRBV11-1 and TRBJ2-5; 9 bases agree with TRBD1. The junction had 12 bases not matched to a gene; V was cut back by 5 bases and J by 5 bases. There are 16 residues in the CDR3. From germline, CDR1 is SGHAT and CDR2 FQDESV (reference sequence). DNA for the CDR3: TGTGCCAGCAGCCGGGACAGGGATTCGAGGGGGGAGACCCAGTACTTC. It specifies CASSRDRDSRGETQYF. The entire variable domain, with the rest obtained from reference TRBV11-1 and TRBJ2-5, is as follows: EAEVAQSPRYKITEKSQAVAFWCDPISGHATLYWYRQILGQGPELLVQFQDESVVDDSQLPKDRFSAERLKGVDSTLKIQPAELGDSAMYLCASSRDRDSRGETQYFGPGTRLLVL.

The chain carries TRBV6-5 and TRBJ2-7; D is unclear. V lost 4 bases to trimming and J lost 6 bases, with 7 bases between them. This CDR3 is built from 11 residues. Germline CDR1 MNHEY, CDR2 SVGAGI. CDR3 sequence: CASSWYSEQYF. CDR3 bases: TGTGCCAGCAGTTGGTACAGCGAGCAGTACTTC.

The chain has TRBV7-9 and TRBJ1-2; D possibly corresponds to TRBD1 (5 bases). This CDR3 has 15 residues. Germline-derived CDR1 and CDR2 are SEHNR and FQNEAQ (reference sequence). V lost 6 bases and J 8 bases, leaving 22 bases between the germline ends. CDR3 DNA: TGTGCCAGCAGGGGCACAGGCATCCGACCTTCCGGCTACACCTTC. Translation gives CASRGTGIRPSGYTF.

This clone was detected only once. The chain links TRBV5-1 to TRBJ1-2; D perhaps matches TRBD1 (5 bases). Germline V gene data show CDR1 as SGHRS and CDR2 as YFSETQ. The CDR3 spans 17 residues. V lost 0 bases and J lost 7, with 22 bases in between. In DNA form, the CDR3 reads TGCGCCAGCAGCTTGGGGAATTACAGGCCCGATATAAGTGGCTACACCTTC. It codes for CASSLGNYRPDISGYTF.

This clone was detected once. The V call is TRBV19, the J call TRBJ1-2; 9 positions agree with TRBD1. The CDR3 consists of 13 residues. The germline V gene has CDR1 LNHDA and CDR2 SQIVND (reference sequence). Losses at the gene ends were 6 bases for V and 8 bases for J; bases not matched to a gene: 7. CDR3 region: CASRNRGLGGYTF. Written as DNA, the CDR3 is TGTGCCAGTAGGAACAGGGGGCTTGGAGGCTACACCTTC.

The chain links TRBV30 to TRBJ1-2; perhaps TRBD1 as D (5 bases). V was shortened by 0 bases and J by 7 bases, with 12 bases between the two germline ends. This CDR3 has 13 amino acids. Germline CDR1 GTSNPN, CDR2 SVGIG (reference sequence). CDR3 DNA sequence: TGTGCCTGGAGTGTACGAGCCCAGGGTGGCTACACCTTC. This codes for CAWSVRAQGGYTF.

The chain combines TRBV21-1 with TRBJ2-1; the table's TRBD2 call for D was not verified on the DNA. TRBV21-1 is shown as a pseudogene. The CDR3 is made up of 13 amino acids. CDR3 nucleotides: TGTGCCAGCAGCAAAGACGGGGTCAATGAGCAGTTCTTC. It is translated as CASSKDGVNEQFF.

Relative to its sample, this clone is medium-sized. The V gene is TRBV5-4, the J gene TRBJ1-4, with a weak D call TRBD1 (6 bases). Germline lookup yields CDR1 SGHNT and CDR2 YYREEE (reference sequence). There are 13 residues in the CDR3. Between the trimmed V and J ends, which lost 9 bases and 4 bases, there was a span of 13 bases. CDR3 nucleotide sequence: TGTGCCACCAGAGGACAGATTAATGAAAAACTGTTTTTT. Amino acid sequence: CATRGQINEKLFF.

This clone occurred once. The gene calls are TRBV4-1 and TRBJ1-3; tentatively, D is TRBD1 (6 bases). Trimming removed 5 bases from V and 3 bases from J, with 17 bases in between. This CDR3 region has 16 residues. Germline V gene data show CDR1 as MGHRA and CDR2 as YSYEKL. The CDR3 coding sequence is TGCGCCAGCAGCACAATACAGGGTCGCGGTGGAAACACCATATATTTT. Protein: CASSTIQGRGGNTIYF.

The rearrangement uses TRBV4-2 and TRBJ2-1, with 7 bases lining up with TRBD2. Germline CDR1 LGHNA, CDR2 YNFKEQ. The CDR3 loop spans 17 amino acids. The J segment lost 4 bases and the V segment lost 5 bases, leaving 14 bases of the junction unmatched. CDR3 coding DNA: TGTGCCAGCAGCAACCGGGGGGAGCCGGTTGGGTACAATGAGCAGTTCTTC. Protein sequence: CASSNRGEPVGYNEQFF.

This chain links TRBV5-1 with TRBJ2-7, with TRBD1 matching 10 bases. Looked up from germline, CDR1 is SGHRS and CDR2 is YFSETQ. The CDR3 has 15 residues. V was pared by 6 bases and J by 2 bases, with 8 bases of the junction left unmatched. Here the CDR3 reads CASTTSGTGAYEQYF. CDR3 bases: TGCGCCAGCACCACATCCGGGACAGGGGCCTACGAGCAGTACTTC.

This clone occurred once. CDR3 sequence (DNA): TGTGCCAGCAGCCAAGGACAGGGGGTCGGGCAGCCCCAGCATTTT. Translating it yields CASSQGQGVGQPQHF. The chain couples TRBV3-1 (or the pseudogene TRBV3-2) to TRBJ1-5; 9 nucleotides line up with TRBD1. CDR1 is LGHDT, CDR2 YNNKEL, per germline (reference sequence). V shed 1 base and J 7 bases; nucleotides not matched to a gene: 5. This CDR3 has 15 amino acids.

This clone was picked up a small number of times. The rearrangement uses TRBV29-1 and TRBJ2-1; 8 bases are shared with TRBD2. The V gene end was trimmed by 6 bases and the J gene end by 5 bases; junction bases not matched to a gene: 9. Germline-derived CDR1 and CDR2 are SQVTM and ANQGSEA. There are 14 residues in the CDR3. Written as DNA, the CDR3 is TGCAGCGTGTGGGGCCCGGGGGGGCACAATGAGCAGTTCTTC. As protein: CSVWGPGGHNEQFF.

The chain carries TRBV6-2 or TRBV6-3 and TRBJ2-5, with D perhaps TRBD2 (5 bases). The CDR3 contains 15 residues. V was clipped by 0 bases and J by 2 bases, with 10 bases between them. The germline V gene encodes CDR1 MNHEY and CDR2 SVGEGT. The CDR3 DNA follows: TGTGCCAGCAGTTACTCGAGTAGAGGGCAAGAGACCCAGTACTTC. Protein product: CASSYSSRGQETQYF.

The chain recombines TRBV10-3 with TRBJ2-6; no reliable D call. The CDR3 runs to 13 residues. The germline V gene has CDR1 ENHRY and CDR2 SYGVKD. Trimming pared 7 bases from V and 2 bases from J, leaving 6 bases between. DNA of the CDR3: TGTGCCATCATGTCGGCTGGGGCCAACGTCCTGACTTTC. This codes for CAIMSAGANVLTF.

The J gene is TRBJ1-2, the V gene TRBV5-1, with 9 bases that match TRBD1. This CDR3 is built from 14 residues. V lost 6 bases to trimming and J lost 4 bases; unmatched junction nucleotides: 7. The germline gives CDR1 SGHRS, CDR2 YFSETQ. DNA for the CDR3: TGCGCCAGCACCCAGACAGGGGGTAGCTATGGCTACACCTTC. This gives the protein CASTQTGGSYGYTF.

This clone was seen once. This chain links TRBV25-1 with TRBJ2-7; D is unclear. Trimming removed 4 bases from V and 12 bases from J, with 19 bases in between. Germline-derived CDR1 and CDR2 are MGHDK and SYGVNS. The CDR3 contains 13 residues. Here the CDR3 DNA reads TGTGCCAGCAGTGGAGGCAGCCCCCGGATTCCGTACTTC. This encodes CASSGGSPRIPYF.